Each of the 10 T cell receptor beta chains below was sequenced from the same sample in a study of T cell responses to AZD1222 COVID-19 vaccine. Assay used: immunoSEQ multiplex PCR; TCRdb lists only in-frame clones, some missing. The data show about 120,000 clones, about nine tenths seen once. The sequencing here drew on peripheral blood, taken on day 0 of AZD1222 vaccination. These receptors were collected from an adult in good health.

The chain carries TRBV27 and TRBJ1-2, with TRBD1 matching over 9 bases. The CDR3 contains 15 residues. Trimming took 4 bases from V and 4 from J; bases not matched to a gene: 7. CDR1 MNHEY and CDR2 SMNVEV come from the germline V gene (reference sequence). The CDR3 DNA reads as TGTGCCAGCAGTTGGGACCGGGACAGGGCCTATGGCTACACCTTC. This sequence encodes CASSWDRDRAYGYTF.

The rearrangement links TRBV7-9 to TRBJ1-1; D unclear. V dropped 3 bases and J dropped 0 bases, with 2 bases sitting between them. The CDR3 length is 12 residues. Germline CDR1 reads SEHNR; CDR2 reads FQNEAQ (reference sequence). The CDR3 sequence is CASSFLNTEAFF. Here the CDR3 DNA reads TGTGCCAGCAGCTTTCTGAACACTGAAGCTTTCTTT.

The chain carries TRBV7-2 and TRBJ2-3, with 9 bases identical to TRBD2. Germline V gene sequence: CDR1 SGHTA, CDR2 FQGNSA. The CDR3 totals 19 residues. V was pared by 3 bases and J by 3 bases, with 16 bases of the junction left unmatched. CDR3 loop: CASSFPRKLAGPRTDTQYF. Written as DNA, the CDR3 is TGTGCCAGCAGCTTCCCCCGCAAACTAGCGGGCCCTCGGACAGATACGCAGTATTTT.

The CDR3 sequence: CAIKAGTASSYNEQFF. The CDR3 bases are TGTGCCATCAAAGCCGGGACCGCTAGCTCCTACAATGAGCAGTTCTTC. The chain links TRBV10-3 to TRBJ2-1, with D perhaps assigned TRBD1 or TRBD2 (5 bases each). Per germline, CDR1 ENHRY and CDR2 SYGVKD. The length of the CDR3 is 16 residues. The V gene lost 7 bases and the J gene lost 0 bases, with 16 bases spanning the gap.

The chain uses TRBV27 and TRBJ1-1; 9 bases map to TRBD1. CDR3 length: 16 amino acids. V trimming: 4 bases; J trimming: 0 bases; junction bases outside the gene matches: 6. CDR1 and CDR2 (germline): MNHEY, SMNVEV (reference sequence). The CDR3 DNA follows: TGTGCCAGCAGTTCCCGGACAGGGGAAATGAACACTGAAGCTTTCTTT. It yields the protein CASSSRTGEMNTEAFF.

The gene calls are TRBV5-1 and TRBJ1-2; tentatively, D is TRBD1 (6 bases). Trimming cost V 4 bases and J 2 bases, with 12 bases left between them. The CDR3 runs to 14 residues. From germline, CDR1 is SGHRS and CDR2 YFSETQ. The CDR3 is CASSPGEKNYGYTF. In DNA form, the CDR3 reads TGCGCCAGCAGCCCAGGGGAAAAGAACTATGGCTACACCTTC.

This clone was detected only a few times. The chain links TRBV6-6 to TRBJ2-3; D remains unclear. V was cut by 3 bases and J by 3 bases, with 7 bases left in between. The CDR3 length is 13 residues. Germline V gives CDR1 MNHNY, CDR2 SVGAGI (reference sequence). The CDR3 nucleotides read TGTGCCAGCAGTTATGGGATAACAGATACGCAGTATTTT. Translated: CASSYGITDTQYF.

This chain joins TRBV27 and TRBJ2-3, with D possibly being TRBD1 (5 bases). CDR1 is MNHEY, CDR2 SMNVEV, per germline (reference sequence). CDR3 length: 14 amino acids. V was cut by 6 bases and J by 2 bases, with 12 bases left in between. In DNA, the CDR3 is TGTGCCAGCAGGGATTGGGGCTTCACAGATACGCAGTATTTT. This codes for CASRDWGFTDTQYF.

The rearrangement uses TRBV19 and TRBJ1-2, with 8 bases matching TRBD1. This CDR3 is 14 amino acids long. The ends lost 5 bases at V and 14 bases at J; junction bases unmatched: 16. Germline CDR1 LNHDA, CDR2 SQIVND (reference sequence). The CDR3 reads CASSLRGQSWSRTF. The DNA for the CDR3 is TGTGCCAGTAGTCTCAGGGGGCAGAGTTGGTCGAGGACCTTC. Complete variable domain (other parts from reference TRBV19 and TRBJ1-2): DGGITQSPKYLFRKEGQNVTLSCEQNLNHDAMYWYRQDPGQGLRLIYYSQIVNDFQKGDIAEGYSVSREKKESFPLTVTSAQKNPTAFYLCASSLRGQSWSRTFGSGTRLTVV.

This clone has just a few counts. CDR3 amino acids: CASSTGQVGGYTF. The CDR3 DNA sequence: TGTGCCAGCAGCACCGGACAGGTTGGTGGCTACACCTTC. V usage is TRBV5-5 and J usage is TRBJ1-2; 7 bases line up with TRBD1. The germline CDR1 and CDR2 sequences are SGHKS and YYEKEE (reference sequence). The trim removed 4 bases at V and 7 bases at J, leaving 7 bases unmatched. CDR3 size: 13 residues. Complete variable domain (other parts from reference TRBV5-5 and TRBJ1-2): DAGVTQSPTHLIKTRGQQVTLRCSPISGHKSVSWYQQVLGQGPQFIFQYYEKEERGRGNFPDRFSARQFPNYSSELNVNALLLGDSALYLCASSTGQVGGYTFGSGTRLTVV.